The rows below give T cell receptor beta chains drawn from one sample of a study of T cell responses to AZD1222 COVID-19 vaccine. Repertoires were generated with immunoSEQ multiplex PCR, while TCRdb's copy carries only in-frame clones and drops some. The profile shows about 140,000 clones, less than 95% of them singletons. The starting material was peripheral blood, obtained on day 0 of AZD1222 vaccination. The receptor set was obtained from an adult in good health. CDR3s include the opening cysteine and the closing phenylalanine or tryptophan. The order of the fields is CDR3 protein, CDR3 DNA, D gene, CDR3 length, V gene, clone size, J gene. D genes are given only for firm matches. Clone size appears in some rows only: once, few, many, or a class for an expanded clone.

CDR3aa: CASSLVGTGRNTIYF; CDR3nt: TGTGCCAGCAGCTTAGTGGGGACAGGGAGGAACACCATATATTTT; d_gene: TRBD1; len: 15; v_gene: TRBV7-8; abundance: .; j_gene: TRBJ1-3
CDR3aa: CATSRVQGYEQYF; CDR3nt: TGTGCCACCAGCAGAGTACAGGGCTACGAGCAGTACTTC; d_gene: .; len: 13; v_gene: TRBV15; abundance: once; j_gene: TRBJ2-7
CDR3aa: CASSGTGLYEQYF; CDR3nt: TGTGCCAGCAGCGGGACAGGGCTCTACGAGCAGTACTTC; d_gene: TRBD1; len: 13; v_gene: TRBV28; abundance: .; j_gene: TRBJ2-7
CDR3aa: CASGSAGGDTQYF; CDR3nt: TGTGCTAGTGGTTCGGCGGGAGGGGATACGCAGTATTTT; d_gene: TRBD2; len: 13; v_gene: TRBV12-5; abundance: .; j_gene: TRBJ2-3
CDR3aa: CASSSLRTSGPSTDTQYF; CDR3nt: TGTGCCAGCAGCTCCCTGAGGACTAGCGGACCTAGCACAGATACGCAGTATTTT; d_gene: TRBD2; len: 18; v_gene: TRBV7-8; abundance: .; j_gene: TRBJ2-3
CDR3aa: CASSLGDRAIQLANGELFF; CDR3nt: TGTGCCAGCAGCTTAGGGGATCGAGCGATCCAACTTGCAAACGGGGAGCTGTTTTTT; d_gene: .; len: 19; v_gene: TRBV7-2; abundance: .; j_gene: TRBJ2-2
CDR3aa: CASSQVMGRAEAFF; CDR3nt: TGCGCCAGCAGCCAAGTGATGGGGCGGGCTGAAGCTTTCTTT; d_gene: .; len: 14; v_gene: TRBV4-3; abundance: .; j_gene: TRBJ1-1
CDR3aa: CASSLQGVPYEQYF; CDR3nt: TGTGCCAGCAGCTTACAAGGGGTCCCCTACGAGCAGTACTTC; d_gene: .; len: 14; v_gene: TRBV11-2; abundance: .; j_gene: TRBJ2-7
CDR3aa: CASSYSRQGDTQYF; CDR3nt: TGTGCCAGCAGTTACTCGAGGCAGGGCGATACGCAGTATTTT; d_gene: .; len: 14; v_gene: TRBV6-5; abundance: once; j_gene: TRBJ2-3
CDR3aa: CASGLWVTDEAFF; CDR3nt: TGTGCTAGTGGTTTGTGGGTAACAGATGAAGCTTTCTTT; d_gene: .; len: 13; v_gene: TRBV12-5; abundance: .; j_gene: TRBJ1-1
CDR3aa: CAISESKFTPVDEQYF; CDR3nt: TGTGCCATCAGTGAGTCGAAATTCACGCCCGTCGACGAGCAGTACTTC; d_gene: .; len: 16; v_gene: TRBV10-3; abundance: .; j_gene: TRBJ2-7
CDR3aa: CASSLMAGGNQPQHF; CDR3nt: TGTGCCAGCAGTTTGATGGCGGGCGGCAATCAGCCCCAGCATTTT; d_gene: .; len: 15; v_gene: TRBV28; abundance: .; j_gene: TRBJ1-5
CDR3aa: CASSLGSSSPLHF; CDR3nt: TGCGCCAGCAGCTTGGGATCGAGTTCACCCCTCCACTTT; d_gene: .; len: 13; v_gene: TRBV5-1; abundance: few; j_gene: TRBJ1-6
CDR3aa: CASSKALYKSEGPNTEAFF; CDR3nt: TGTGCCAGCAGCAAAGCGCTTTACAAATCAGAAGGTCCAAACACTGAAGCTTTCTTT; d_gene: .; len: 19; v_gene: TRBV21-1; abundance: .; j_gene: TRBJ1-1
CDR3aa: CASSQHTSYEQFF; CDR3nt: TGCGCCAGCAGCCAACATACTAGCTATGAGCAGTTCTTC; d_gene: .; len: 13; v_gene: TRBV4-3; abundance: once; j_gene: TRBJ2-1
CDR3aa: CASSLAGTEDQPQHF; CDR3nt: TGTGCCAGCAGCTTGGCCGGGACTGAGGATCAGCCCCAGCATTTT; d_gene: .; len: 15; v_gene: TRBV7-9; abundance: once; j_gene: TRBJ1-5
CDR3aa: CASSPRTRTVYEQYF; CDR3nt: TGTGCCAGCAGCCCACGGACCCGAACGGTCTACGAGCAGTACTTC; d_gene: .; len: 15; v_gene: TRBV11-3; abundance: .; j_gene: TRBJ2-7
CDR3aa: CASSHPGLGSEQFF; CDR3nt: TGCGCCAGCAGCCATCCGGGACTAGGAAGCGAGCAGTTCTTC; d_gene: TRBD2; len: 14; v_gene: TRBV4-1; abundance: .; j_gene: TRBJ2-1
CDR3aa: CASSTLDTEAFF; CDR3nt: TGTGCCAGCAGTACCCTGGACACTGAAGCTTTCTTT; d_gene: .; len: 12; v_gene: TRBV28; abundance: .; j_gene: TRBJ1-1
CDR3aa: CTPAGGRKLFF; CDR3nt: TGCACCCCGGCCGGAGGTCGGAAACTGTTTTTT; d_gene: .; len: 11; v_gene: TRBV29-1; abundance: .; j_gene: TRBJ1-4
CDR3aa: CASGGGRNNSPLHF; CDR3nt: TGTGCCAGCGGGGGAGGGCGAAATAATTCACCCCTCCACTTT; d_gene: .; len: 14; v_gene: TRBV21-1; abundance: .; j_gene: TRBJ1-6
CDR3aa: CASSIRENYGYTF; CDR3nt: TGTGCCAGCAGCATTCGGGAGAACTATGGCTACACCTTC; d_gene: .; len: 13; v_gene: TRBV21-1; abundance: .; j_gene: TRBJ1-2
CDR3aa: CASREGYSFNQPQHF; CDR3nt: TGTGCCAGCAGGGAAGGGTACAGCTTCAATCAGCCCCAGCATTTT; d_gene: .; len: 15; v_gene: TRBV28; abundance: .; j_gene: TRBJ1-5
CDR3aa: CASLDRGRRAGELFF; CDR3nt: TGTGCCAGCCTAGACAGGGGGCGGCGCGCCGGGGAGCTGTTTTTT; d_gene: TRBD1; len: 15; v_gene: TRBV11-2; abundance: .; j_gene: TRBJ2-2
CDR3aa: CASSGPLSYEQYF; CDR3nt: TGTGCCAGCAGCGGACCCCTGAGTTACGAGCAGTACTTC; d_gene: .; len: 13; v_gene: TRBV6-5; abundance: .; j_gene: TRBJ2-7
CDR3aa: CASSPRNPQSYGYTF; CDR3nt: TGTGCCAGCAGTCCCAGAAATCCACAGTCCTATGGCTACACCTTC; d_gene: .; len: 15; v_gene: TRBV6-6; abundance: .; j_gene: TRBJ1-2
CDR3aa: CSARDRPEQFF; CDR3nt: TGCAGTGCTAGAGATCGGCCAGAGCAGTTCTTC; d_gene: .; len: 11; v_gene: TRBV20-1; abundance: .; j_gene: TRBJ2-1
CDR3aa: CASRGGISNQPQHF; CDR3nt: TGTGCCAGCAGGGGGGGTATAAGCAATCAGCCCCAGCATTTT; d_gene: .; len: 14; v_gene: TRBV28; abundance: .; j_gene: TRBJ1-5
CDR3aa: CASRGTGFYEKLFF; CDR3nt: TGTGCCAGCAGAGGTACAGGGTTTTATGAAAAACTGTTTTTT; d_gene: .; len: 14; v_gene: TRBV2; abundance: .; j_gene: TRBJ1-4
CDR3aa: CASITNRAANTEAFF; CDR3nt: TGTGCCAGCATAACTAACAGGGCCGCGAACACTGAAGCTTTCTTT; d_gene: .; len: 15; v_gene: TRBV27; abundance: .; j_gene: TRBJ1-1
CDR3aa: CASSLPGTGWNTEAFF; CDR3nt: TGTGCCAGCAGCTTACCCGGGACGGGCTGGAACACTGAAGCTTTCTTT; d_gene: .; len: 16; v_gene: TRBV11-3; abundance: .; j_gene: TRBJ1-1
CDR3aa: CASTDYPRALGYTF; CDR3nt: TGTGCCAGCACCGACTACCCGAGGGCGCTTGGCTACACCTTC; d_gene: .; len: 14; v_gene: TRBV28; abundance: .; j_gene: TRBJ1-2
CDR3aa: CASSEGVETQYF; CDR3nt: TGCGCCAGCAGTGAAGGAGTAGAGACCCAGTACTTC; d_gene: .; len: 12; v_gene: TRBV10-2; abundance: .; j_gene: TRBJ2-5
CDR3aa: CASSITGARETQYF; CDR3nt: TGTGCCAGTAGTATAACTGGGGCGCGAGAGACCCAGTACTTC; d_gene: .; len: 14; v_gene: TRBV19; abundance: .; j_gene: TRBJ2-5
CDR3aa: CASSLGPSYGYTF; CDR3nt: TGTGCCAGCAGTTTAGGTCCCAGCTATGGCTACACCTTC; d_gene: .; len: 13; v_gene: TRBV12-3/TRBV12-4; abundance: .; j_gene: TRBJ1-2
CDR3aa: CATALGDRVNIQYF; CDR3nt: TGTGCCACCGCCCTAGGGGACAGGGTGAACATTCAGTACTTC; d_gene: .; len: 14; v_gene: TRBV21-1; abundance: .; j_gene: TRBJ2-4
CDR3aa: CASSQETVSYNSPLHF; CDR3nt: TGCGCCAGCAGCCAAGAGACGGTCTCCTATAATTCACCCCTCCACTTT; d_gene: .; len: 16; v_gene: TRBV4-3; abundance: .; j_gene: TRBJ1-6
CDR3aa: CASSLAQANYGYTF; CDR3nt: TGTGCCAGCAGCTTGGCCCAAGCTAACTATGGCTACACCTTC; d_gene: .; len: 14; v_gene: TRBV5-5; abundance: .; j_gene: TRBJ1-2
CDR3aa: CASSLYRDTSGNTIYF; CDR3nt: TGTGCCAGCAGCTTGTACCGGGACACCTCTGGAAACACCATATATTTT; d_gene: .; len: 16; v_gene: TRBV4-2; abundance: few; j_gene: TRBJ1-3
CDR3aa: CASSLEWERTF; CDR3nt: TGTGCCAGCAGCTTGGAGTGGGAGAGGACCTTC; d_gene: .; len: 11; v_gene: TRBV5-6; abundance: .; j_gene: TRBJ1-2
CDR3aa: CASSVDRSGAFF; CDR3nt: TGTGCCAGCAGCGTGGACAGGTCGGGAGCTTTCTTT; d_gene: TRBD1; len: 12; v_gene: TRBV11-3; abundance: .; j_gene: TRBJ1-1
CDR3aa: CSVEATYNEQFF; CDR3nt: TGCAGCGTTGAAGCCACTTACAATGAGCAGTTCTTC; d_gene: .; len: 12; v_gene: TRBV29-1; abundance: .; j_gene: TRBJ2-1
CDR3aa: CASSRTAGTGLILSGANVLTF; CDR3nt: TGTGCCAGCAGCCGGACCGCGGGGACAGGGCTCATTCTCTCTGGGGCCAACGTCCTGACTTTC; d_gene: TRBD1; len: 21; v_gene: TRBV14; abundance: .; j_gene: TRBJ2-6
CDR3aa: CASSKPGLGDNEQFF; CDR3nt: TGTGCCAGCAGCAAACCGGGACTAGGTGACAATGAGCAGTTCTTC; d_gene: TRBD2; len: 15; v_gene: TRBV28; abundance: .; j_gene: TRBJ2-1